This T cell receptor (beta chain) was observed in a study of cytomegalovirus exposure and HLA in healthy donors. Study-wide findings and caveats: Relative to the roughly 690-donor mean, N-insertions were reportedly fewer in an Asian-associated ancestry cluster in a later analysis. It was shown in a later analysis that HLA-associated TCR beta chains were more clonally expanded than other, equally common chains. Within the data, a cluster of highly shared sequence variants was likely a sequencing artifact. According to a later analysis, most TCR beta chains associated with CMV appeared HLA-restricted.

Worth noting for this clone: Antigen unknown.

The V end was cut by 2 bases, the J end by 6 bases, with 12 bases between. CDR1 MNHNS and CDR2 SASEGT come from the germline V gene. This CDR3 spans 14 amino acids. Amplification used 60 Vbeta primers and 13 Jbeta primers. Profiling relied on immunoSEQ multiplex PCR, and the TCRdb table lists in-frame clones only, not all of them. With under 90,000 clones in the sample, the ten largest clones hold 6.5% to 8.5%. V is TRBV6-1 and J is TRBJ2-3; D call uncertain. The sequenced material came from PBMCs. The receptor was derived from a female donor in good health and CMV-seropositive. CDR3 in amino acids: CASSEKPTADTQYF. CDR3 DNA sequence: TGTGCCAGCAGTGAAAAACCCACCGCGGATACGCAGTATTTT.